The 18 T cell receptor beta chains given below trace back to one sample, sequenced in a study of T cell repertoires in cytomegalovirus infection. Each CDR3 protein is one row after TCRdb ran MiXCR on the reads. The sample lists some 300,000 distinct CDR3 sequences; 8% to 10% were seen once. Sequenced: PBMCs. These TCRs come from a human donor in good health (CMV status not recorded). Some clones in this sample may be carry-over from other donors' samples.

This clonotype was picked up many times. The chain recombines TRBV7-2 with TRBJ2-3; 8 nucleotides align to TRBD2. V shed 2 bases, J shed 5 bases, and the junction held 6 bases outside the gene matches. The CDR3 spans 15 residues. The germline V gene has CDR1 SGHTA and CDR2 FQGNSA. In DNA form, the CDR3 reads TGTGCCAGCAGCTTATTACGGGGGGGCGGAGATACGCAGTATTTT. Translation gives CASSLLRGGGDTQYF.

The V gene is TRBV7-9, the J gene TRBJ1-1, with 7 bases aligning to TRBD1. The junction had 18 bases not matched to a gene; V was cut back by 4 bases and J by 7 bases. Germline CDR1 is SEHNR and CDR2 is FQNEAQ (reference sequence). The length of the CDR3 is 17 residues. CDR3 protein: CASSSWGRWTGSIEAFF. In nucleotides, the CDR3 is TGTGCCAGCAGCTCCTGGGGTCGATGGACAGGATCGATTGAAGCTTTCTTT.

The rearrangement joins TRBV20-1 to TRBJ2-2, with 9 bases matching TRBD1. The CDR3 contains 16 residues. J was trimmed by 0 bases and V by 1 base; bases with no gene match: 3. Germline CDR1 and CDR2: DFQATT and SNEGSKA (reference sequence). The CDR3 is CSARGQGGTNTGELFF. The CDR3 DNA sequence: TGCAGTGCTAGAGGACAGGGGGGGACGAACACCGGGGAGCTGTTTTTT.

This clonotype was found many times. The chain joins TRBV4-1 to TRBJ1-2; D may be TRBD1 (6 bases). This CDR3 is built from 15 residues. V lost 1 base and J lost 4, with 13 bases in between. Per germline, CDR1 MGHRA and CDR2 YSYEKL. The CDR3 spells CASSQGSSRGYGYTF. The CDR3 nucleotides are TGCGCCAGCAGCCAAGGAAGTTCCAGGGGCTATGGCTACACCTTC.

This clonotype appeared many times. This sequence joins TRBV7-2 and TRBJ2-1, with D possibly TRBD2 on 6 matching bases. The CDR3 loop spans 15 amino acids. Germline assignment: CDR1 SGHTA and CDR2 FQGNSA. V lost 2 bases to trimming and J lost 4 bases, with 12 bases between them. The DNA of the CDR3 is TGTGCCAGCAGCTTATTATGGGGGACTTACAATGAGCAGTTCTTC. Encoded protein: CASSLLWGTYNEQFF.

A few counts support this clonotype. The chain links TRBV12-3 or TRBV12-4 to TRBJ2-7, with TRBD1 as a possible D gene (5 bases). V lost 1 base and J lost 4, with 8 bases in between. This CDR3 contains 13 residues. The CDR3 protein is CASSLVAGYEQYV. Written as DNA, the CDR3 is TGTGCCAGCAGTTTAGTGGCAGGGTACGAGCAGTACGTC.

This clonotype was recorded at least ten times. J is TRBJ2-1 and V is TRBV6-5; 8 bases are shared with TRBD2. V lost 0 bases, J lost 12 bases, and 7 bases stayed unmatched. This CDR3 region has 14 residues. CDR1 MNHEY and CDR2 SVGAGI come from the germline V gene. The CDR3, as DNA: TGTGCCAGCAGTTACTCGACCGGGGGGGTGGGGCAGTTCTTC. It encodes CASSYSTGGVGQFF.

This clonotype was seen ten or more times. The chain has TRBV6-4 and TRBJ1-5, with D unclear. The CDR3 runs to 15 residues. Trimming cost V 5 bases and J 4 bases, with 15 bases left between them. Germline V gives CDR1 MRHNA, CDR2 SNTAGT. CDR3 region: CASSSSATLNQPQHF. In DNA, the CDR3 is TGTGCCAGCAGTTCCTCCGCGACACTGAATCAGCCCCAGCATTTT.

The table lists this clonotype with many counts. The V and J genes are TRBV6-2 or TRBV6-3 and TRBJ2-2, with TRBD1 identical over 12 bases. V trimming: 5 bases; J trimming: 15 bases; junction bases outside the gene matches: 7. This CDR3 spans 13 amino acids. The germline CDR1 and CDR2 sequences are MNHEY and SVGEGT. In DNA, the CDR3 is TGTGCCAGCAGTCCTGGGACAGGGGGCCGTGTGTTTTTT. Its translation: CASSPGTGGRVFF.

This clonotype was counted ten times or more. The J gene is TRBJ2-7, the V gene TRBV28, with a possible D match to TRBD2 (7 bases). CDR1 is MDHEN and CDR2 is SYDVKM in the germline V gene. This CDR3 spans 13 amino acids. The V and J ends lost 10 bases and 6 bases respectively, with 19 bases between them. The CDR3 DNA sequence: TGTGCCACCCTAAGGAGGGGAGGGGGCGAGCAGTACGTC. Amino acids: CATLRRGGGEQYV.

Regarding this clonotype: A much larger clone is a single base away; this may be a read error. V and J are TRBV20-1 and TRBJ2-1; 8 bases are shared with TRBD2. The CDR3 length is 18 residues. The germline gives CDR1 DFQATT, CDR2 SNEGSKA (reference sequence). Trimming cost V 0 bases and J 4 bases; bases outside gene matches: 14. For the CDR3, the DNA is TGCAGTGCTAGAGATTTAGGGGGGACGGGGGGGCAGTACAATGAGCAGTTCTTC. Amino acids: CSARDLGGTGGQYNEQFF.

Ten or more counts support this clonotype. The rearrangement uses TRBV7-9 and TRBJ2-5; D might be TRBD1 or TRBD2, each matching 5 bases. The CDR3 has 13 amino acids. In germline, CDR1 is SEHNR, CDR2 FQNEAQ (reference sequence). Trimming left V 3 bases short and J 5 bases short, with 10 bases between. The CDR3 DNA reads TGTGCCAGCAGCTTGGGGGAGTTGGAGACCCAGTACTTC. Its translation is CASSLGELETQYF.

This clonotype appeared many times. This sequence joins TRBV7-2 and TRBJ1-4; maybe TRBD1 (5 bases). Germline CDR1 reads SGHTA; CDR2 reads FQGNSA. V was shortened by 1 base and J by 5 bases, with 8 bases between the two germline ends. The CDR3 loop spans 14 amino acids. The CDR3 reads CASSLEAGNEKLFF. For the CDR3, the DNA is TGTGCCAGCAGCTTAGAGGCAGGGAATGAAAAACTGTTTTTT.

The rearrangement joins TRBV29-1 to TRBJ1-4; D is ambiguous. The CDR3 sequence is 13 residues long. Germline V gene sequence: CDR1 SQVTM, CDR2 ANQGSEA. Trimming left V 5 bases short and J 7 bases short, with 14 bases between. Written as DNA, the CDR3 is TGCAGCGTTCGACCCGCGCAAAGTGAAAAACTGTTTTTT. It codes for CSVRPAQSEKLFF. The complete variable domain, with remaining parts taken from reference TRBV29-1 and TRBJ1-4, reads SAVISQKPSRDICQRGTSLTIQCQVDSQVTMMFWYRQQPGQSLTLIATANQGSEATYESGFVIDKFPISRPNLTFSTLTVSNMSPEDSSIYLCSVRPAQSEKLFFGSGTQLSVL.

This clonotype was counted many times. J is TRBJ1-2 and V is TRBV20-1; no firm D call. Germline V gene lookup returns CDR1 DFQATT and CDR2 SNEGSKA (reference sequence). The CDR3 length is 9 residues. Trimming shortened V by 3 bases and J by 7 bases, and 3 bases separated the two germline ends. The DNA of the CDR3 is TGCAGTGCTAGTCCTGGCTACACCTTC. It translates to CSASPGYTF.

This clonotype was seen repeatedly, ten times or more. The chain links TRBV6-2 or TRBV6-3 to TRBJ1-5; a weak D match, TRBD1 (5 bases). The CDR3 covers 14 residues. CDR1 and CDR2 (germline): MNHEY, SVGEGT. The ends were cut back, 2 bases at V and 6 bases at J, with 11 bases in the middle. CDR3 protein: CASSYGQKGQPQHF. The CDR3, as DNA: TGTGCCAGCAGTTACGGACAAAAGGGTCAGCCCCAGCATTTT.

Worth noting for this clonotype: The junction differs from germline at one of its ends, possibly a read error. The chain links TRBV7-8 to TRBJ2-7; D might be TRBD1 (6 bases). CDR1 is SGHVS, CDR2 FQNEAQ, per germline. The CDR3 runs to 13 residues. In DNA form, the CDR3 reads TGTGCCAGCAGCTGGGACACCCCTGGCGACGAGCACTTC. Amino acids: CASSWDTPGDEHF.

This clonotype was found a few times. The chain is built from TRBV20-1 and TRBJ2-3; no clear D gene. This CDR3 contains 13 residues. CDR1 is DFQATT and CDR2 is SNEGSKA in the germline V gene (reference sequence). V lost 3 bases and J lost 1, with 8 bases in between. The CDR3 protein is CSASFQGTDTQYF. The DNA for the CDR3 is TGCAGTGCTAGCTTCCAAGGCACAGATACGCAGTATTTT.